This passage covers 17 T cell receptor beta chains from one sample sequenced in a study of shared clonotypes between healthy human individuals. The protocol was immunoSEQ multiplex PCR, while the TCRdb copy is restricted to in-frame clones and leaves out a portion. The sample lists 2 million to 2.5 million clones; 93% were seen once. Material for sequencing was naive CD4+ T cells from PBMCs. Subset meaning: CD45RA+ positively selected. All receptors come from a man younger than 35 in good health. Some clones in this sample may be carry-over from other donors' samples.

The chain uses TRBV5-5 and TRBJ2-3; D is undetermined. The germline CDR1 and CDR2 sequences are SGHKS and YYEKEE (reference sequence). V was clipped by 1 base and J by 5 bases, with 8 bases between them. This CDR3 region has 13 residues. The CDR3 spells CASSLLDGDTQYF. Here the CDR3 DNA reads TGTGCCAGCAGCTTGCTGGACGGAGATACGCAGTATTTT.

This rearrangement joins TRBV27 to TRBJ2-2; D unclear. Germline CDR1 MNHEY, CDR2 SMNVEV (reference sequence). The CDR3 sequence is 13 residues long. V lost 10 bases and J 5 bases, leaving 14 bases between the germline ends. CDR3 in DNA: TGTGCCACCCTTGTCTCCGGAACCGGGGAGCTGTTTTTT. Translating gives CATLVSGTGELFF.

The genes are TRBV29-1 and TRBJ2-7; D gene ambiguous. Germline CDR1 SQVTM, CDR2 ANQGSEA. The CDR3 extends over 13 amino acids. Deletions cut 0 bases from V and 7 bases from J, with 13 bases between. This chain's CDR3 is CSVEDPNLGEQYF. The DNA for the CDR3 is TGCAGCGTTGAAGATCCCAATCTGGGGGAGCAGTACTTC.

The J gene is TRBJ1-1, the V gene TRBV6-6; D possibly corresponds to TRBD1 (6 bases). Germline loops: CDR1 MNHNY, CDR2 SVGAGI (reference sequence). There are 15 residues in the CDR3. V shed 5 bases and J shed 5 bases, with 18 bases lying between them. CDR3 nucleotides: TGTGCCAGCAGTACAGGGCAGGGCAGAAGGACTGAAGCTTTCTTT. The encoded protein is CASSTGQGRRTEAFF.

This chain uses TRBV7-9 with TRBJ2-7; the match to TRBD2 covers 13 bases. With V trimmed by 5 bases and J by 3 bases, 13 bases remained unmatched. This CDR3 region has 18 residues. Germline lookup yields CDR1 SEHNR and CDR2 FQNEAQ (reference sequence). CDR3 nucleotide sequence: TGTGCCAGCAGCCGAAAAAAAGGACTAGCGGGAGATCTCTACGAGCAGTACTTC. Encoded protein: CASSRKKGLAGDLYEQYF.

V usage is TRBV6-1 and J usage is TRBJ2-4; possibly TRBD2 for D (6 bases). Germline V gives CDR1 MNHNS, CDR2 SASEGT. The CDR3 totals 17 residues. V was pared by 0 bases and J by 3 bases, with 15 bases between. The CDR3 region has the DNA TGTGCCAGCAGTGAAGCTTTCCACGGAGGGGACAAAAACATTCAGTACTTC. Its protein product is CASSEAFHGGDKNIQYF.

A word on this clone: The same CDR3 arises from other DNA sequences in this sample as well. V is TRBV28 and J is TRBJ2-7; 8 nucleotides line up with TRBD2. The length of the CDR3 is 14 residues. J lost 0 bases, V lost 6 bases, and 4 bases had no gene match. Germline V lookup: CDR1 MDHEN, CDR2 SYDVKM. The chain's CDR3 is CASSLAGPSYEQYF. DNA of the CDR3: TGTGCCAGCAGCCTAGCGGGTCCCTCCTACGAGCAGTACTTC. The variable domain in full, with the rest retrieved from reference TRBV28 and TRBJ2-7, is DVKVTQSSRYLVKRTGEKVFLECVQDMDHENMFWYRQDPGLGLRLIYFSYDVKMKEKGDIPEGYSVSREKKERFSLILESASTNQTSMYLCASSLAGPSYEQYFGPGTRLTVT.

The CDR3 DNA reads TGTGCCAGATATCGGAGGGTTGGGGCTCCCTACGAGCAGTACTTC. It specifies CARYRRVGAPYEQYF. This sequence joins TRBV6-4 and TRBJ2-7; D is perhaps TRBD2 (6 bases). With 9 bases removed from V and 2 bases from J, the gap between germline ends came to 20 bases. This CDR3 region has 15 residues. CDR1 and CDR2 from the germline V gene are MRHNA and SNTAGT.

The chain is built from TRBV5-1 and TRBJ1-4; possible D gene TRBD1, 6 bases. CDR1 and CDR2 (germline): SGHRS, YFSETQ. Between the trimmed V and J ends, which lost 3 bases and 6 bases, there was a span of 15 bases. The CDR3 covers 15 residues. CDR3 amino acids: CASSSGGTSDEKLFF. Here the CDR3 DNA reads TGCGCCAGCAGCTCCGGCGGGACATCCGATGAAAAACTGTTTTTT.

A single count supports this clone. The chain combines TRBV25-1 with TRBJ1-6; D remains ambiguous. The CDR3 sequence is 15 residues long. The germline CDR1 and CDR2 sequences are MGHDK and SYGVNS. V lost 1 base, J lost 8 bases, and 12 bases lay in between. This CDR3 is CASSEFARGDSPLHF. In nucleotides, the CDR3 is TGTGCCAGCAGTGAATTCGCCAGAGGTGATTCACCCCTCCACTTT.

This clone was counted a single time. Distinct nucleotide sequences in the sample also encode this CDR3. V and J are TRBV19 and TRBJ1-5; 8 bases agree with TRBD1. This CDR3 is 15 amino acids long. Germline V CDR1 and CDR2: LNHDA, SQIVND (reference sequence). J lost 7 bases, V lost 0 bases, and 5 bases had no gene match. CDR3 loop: CASSIEGQGGQPQHF. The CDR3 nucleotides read TGTGCCAGTAGTATAGAAGGACAGGGTGGGCAGCCCCAGCATTTT.

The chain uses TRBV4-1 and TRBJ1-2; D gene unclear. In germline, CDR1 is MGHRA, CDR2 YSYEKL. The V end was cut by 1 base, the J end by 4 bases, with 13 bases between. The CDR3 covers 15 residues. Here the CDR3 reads CASSQAGAGSYGYTF. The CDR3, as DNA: TGCGCCAGCAGCCAAGCCGGTGCGGGGAGCTATGGCTACACCTTC.

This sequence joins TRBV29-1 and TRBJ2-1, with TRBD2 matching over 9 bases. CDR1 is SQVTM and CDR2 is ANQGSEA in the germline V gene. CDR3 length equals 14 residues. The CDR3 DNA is TGCAGTACCCTAGCGGGGAGCTCCTACAATGAGCAGTTCTTC. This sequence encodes CSTLAGSSYNEQFF.

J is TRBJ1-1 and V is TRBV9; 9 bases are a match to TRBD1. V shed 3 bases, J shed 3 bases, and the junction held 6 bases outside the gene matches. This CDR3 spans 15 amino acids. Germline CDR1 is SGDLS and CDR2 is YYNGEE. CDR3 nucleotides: TGTGCCAGCAGCGAGGGACAGGGTCAGTACACTGAAGCTTTCTTT. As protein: CASSEGQGQYTEAFF. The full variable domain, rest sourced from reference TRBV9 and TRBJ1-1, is DSGVTQTPKHLITATGQRVTLRCSPRSGDLSVYWYQQSLDQGLQFLIQYYNGEERAKGNILERFSAQQFPDLHSELNLSSLELGDSALYFCASSEGQGQYTEAFFGQGTRLTVV.

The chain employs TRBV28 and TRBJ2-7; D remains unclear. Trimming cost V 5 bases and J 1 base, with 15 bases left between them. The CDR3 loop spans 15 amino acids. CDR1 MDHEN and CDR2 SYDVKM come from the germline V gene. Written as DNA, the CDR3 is TGTGCCAGCAGTCTCCACCAGTCTCTTTCCTACGAGCAGTACTTC. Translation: CASSLHQSLSYEQYF.

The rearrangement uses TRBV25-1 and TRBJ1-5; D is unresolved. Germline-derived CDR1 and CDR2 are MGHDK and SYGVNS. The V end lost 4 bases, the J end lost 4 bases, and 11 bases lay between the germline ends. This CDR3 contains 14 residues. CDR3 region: CASSVNSENQPQHF. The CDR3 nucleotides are TGTGCCAGCAGTGTTAACAGCGAGAATCAGCCCCAGCATTTT.

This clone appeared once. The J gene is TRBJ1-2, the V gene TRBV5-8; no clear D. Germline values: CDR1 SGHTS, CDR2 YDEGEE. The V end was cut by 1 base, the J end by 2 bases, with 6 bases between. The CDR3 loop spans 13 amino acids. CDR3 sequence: CASSLRTNYGYTF. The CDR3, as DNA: TGTGCCAGCAGCTTGCGGACCAACTATGGCTACACCTTC.